These 20 T cell receptor beta chains originate from one sample sequenced in a study of T cells after yellow fever vaccination. TCRdb itself ran the 5' RACE reads through MiXCR, one entry per CDR3 protein. The table includes 300,000 to 450,000 distinct CDR3 sequences, 6.2% detected once. The source material was PBMCs, sampled 5 days after the yellow fever booster vaccination. The receptors were sampled from a young man who received the YFV17D yellow fever vaccine.

The chain couples TRBV7-9 to TRBJ2-5, with 10 bases aligning to TRBD1. The CDR3 has 15 residues. Germline CDR1 reads SEHNR; CDR2 reads FQNEAQ (reference sequence). The V gene end was trimmed by 5 bases and the J gene end by 5 bases; junction bases not matched to a gene: 8. The CDR3 sequence is CASSQGGQGLETQYF. For the CDR3, the DNA is TGTGCCAGCAGCCAAGGGGGACAGGGGTTGGAGACCCAGTACTTC. Supplemented by reference TRBV7-9 and TRBJ2-5, the full variable domain reads DTGVSQNPRHKITKRGQNVTFRCDPISEHNRLYWYRQTLGQGPEFLTYFQNEAQLEKSRLLSDRFSAERPKGSFSTLEIQRTEQGDSAMYLCASSQGGQGLETQYFGPGTRLLVL.

This clonotype came up a few times. The CDR3 DNA follows: TGTGCCAGCAGCTTTGAGGCTCGAAATCTAGCCAAAAACATTCAGTACTTC. Its protein is CASSFEARNLAKNIQYF. The genes are TRBV7-2 and TRBJ2-4; no clear D. Germline V gene sequence: CDR1 SGHTA, CDR2 FQGNSA. The CDR3 extends over 17 amino acids. V dropped 3 bases and J dropped 0 bases, with 15 bases sitting between them.

The rearrangement uses TRBV4-1 and TRBJ2-7; tentatively, D is TRBD1 (6 bases). This CDR3 comprises 13 residues. Germline CDR1 and CDR2: MGHRA and YSYEKL. V lost 4 bases and J lost 7, with 14 bases in between. The CDR3 DNA reads TGCGCCAGCAGCCTGACAGGAGGAAGGGAGCAGTACTTC. Translating gives CASSLTGGREQYF.

This clonotype has a count of ten or more. The chain combines TRBV25-1 with TRBJ2-1, with a weak D call TRBD2 (5 bases). The CDR3 covers 17 residues. Germline CDR1 reads MGHDK; CDR2 reads SYGVNS. V was clipped by 3 bases and J by 6 bases, with 21 bases between them. The CDR3 DNA is TGTGCCAGCAGTGACGGAATGGGAGCGGAGGACGGCAATGAGCAGTTCTTC. Translating it yields CASSDGMGAEDGNEQFF.

The chain joins TRBV7-8 to TRBJ2-7; TRBD2 agrees at 7 bases. The CDR3 totals 13 residues. Germline V gene sequence: CDR1 SGHVS, CDR2 FQNEAQ. Losses at the gene ends were 5 bases for V and 5 bases for J; bases not matched to a gene: 6. The CDR3 DNA reads as TGTGCCAGCAGCCCGAGGACTAGTCACGAGCAGTACTTC. It encodes CASSPRTSHEQYF.

A few counts support this clonotype. The genes are TRBV18 and TRBJ2-5; 8 nucleotides align to TRBD1. Germline V gene lookup returns CDR1 KGHSH and CDR2 LQKENI. The CDR3 runs to 16 residues. V gave up 2 bases and J gave up 5 bases; unmatched junction bases: 10. The CDR3 DNA reads as TGTGCCAGCTCACCAATGGGACAGGCCGGGTTGGAGACCCAGTACTTC. Translating gives CASSPMGQAGLETQYF.

This clonotype was observed many times. The V call is TRBV20-1, the J call TRBJ2-1; 10 nucleotides align to TRBD2. The germline CDR1 and CDR2 sequences are DFQATT and SNEGSKA (reference sequence). J gave up 8 bases and V 2 bases, and 12 bases lay outside the gene matches. The CDR3 is 16 amino acids. CDR3 residues: CSARTLAGAPLHEQFF. The DNA for the CDR3 is TGCAGTGCTAGAACGCTAGCGGGAGCGCCGTTACATGAGCAGTTCTTC.

This clonotype was seen a handful of times. This sequence joins TRBV15 and TRBJ2-7, with 7 bases aligning to TRBD2. CDR1 and CDR2 (germline): LNHNV, YYDKDF (reference sequence). V shed 0 bases, J shed 4 bases, and the junction held 6 bases outside the gene matches. This CDR3 has 15 residues. CDR3 in amino acids: CATSRDLRGNYEQYF. For the CDR3, the DNA is TGTGCCACCAGCAGAGATTTGCGGGGGAATTACGAGCAGTACTTC.

The chain uses TRBV7-7 and TRBJ2-1; D not resolved. This CDR3 is 13 amino acids long. V lost 5 bases, J lost 0 bases, and 5 bases lay in between. Germline assignment: CDR1 SSHAT and CDR2 FNYEAQ (reference sequence). CDR3 sequence (DNA): TGTGCCAGCAGCCCGATCTCCTACAATGAGCAGTTCTTC. It yields the protein CASSPISYNEQFF.

Ten or more counts support this clonotype. The chain couples TRBV7-2 to TRBJ2-1, with TRBD2 matching 10 bases. CDR1 and CDR2 from the germline V gene are SGHTA and FQGNSA. The CDR3 has 15 amino acids. Unmatched junction bases numbered 7, after V lost 2 bases and J lost 9 bases. Written as DNA, the CDR3 is TGTGCCAGCAGCTTAAGGCTAGCGGGAGCGGGTGAGCAGTTCTTC. Translated, it gives CASSLRLAGAGEQFF.

This clonotype occurred many times. V usage is TRBV5-1 and J usage is TRBJ2-7; D may correspond to TRBD1 or TRBD2 (5 bases each). Trimming pared 1 base from V and 4 bases from J, leaving 15 bases between. CDR3 length: 15 amino acids. Germline lookup yields CDR1 SGHRS and CDR2 YFSETQ. Written as DNA, the CDR3 is TGCGCCAGCAGCTTGACTGGGGGTTCGGGGTACGAGCAGTACTTC. As protein: CASSLTGGSGYEQYF.

This clonotype was counted between two and nine times. The V and J genes are TRBV20-1 and TRBJ2-5; D may be TRBD1 (6 bases). The germline V gene encodes CDR1 DFQATT and CDR2 SNEGSKA (reference sequence). This CDR3 is built from 14 residues. The ends were cut back, 4 bases at V and 5 bases at J, with 17 bases in the middle. In nucleotides, the CDR3 is TGCAGTGCTATTGGGACACGAGGGTCGGAGACCCAGTACTTC. Protein sequence: CSAIGTRGSETQYF.

This clonotype came up many times. The chain uses TRBV19 and TRBJ1-2; D is perhaps TRBD1 (6 bases). Deletions cut 5 bases from V and 5 bases from J, with 18 bases between. Germline values: CDR1 LNHDA, CDR2 SQIVND (reference sequence). The CDR3 runs to 15 residues. CDR3 in amino acids: CASSLVEGHSYGYTF. The CDR3, as DNA: TGTGCCAGTAGTCTCGTGGAGGGACACTCATATGGCTACACCTTC.

In this sample, this clonotype turned up many times. The chain joins TRBV7-9 to TRBJ2-7; 7 bases are shared with TRBD1. The CDR3 extends over 14 amino acids. The germline V gene encodes CDR1 SEHNR and CDR2 FQNEAQ (reference sequence). J was trimmed by 0 bases and V by 5 bases; bases with no gene match: 4. CDR3 in DNA: TGTGCCAGCAGCGACAGGGTTAGCTCCTACGAGCAGTACTTC. It is translated as CASSDRVSSYEQYF.

This sequence joins TRBV20-1 and TRBJ1-5; D is uncertain. Trimming shortened V by 2 bases and J by 3 bases, and 8 bases separated the two germline ends. CDR1 is DFQATT, CDR2 SNEGSKA, per germline (reference sequence). The CDR3 is 13 residues long. The CDR3 sequence is CSARKQLNQPQHF. CDR3 nucleotides: TGCAGTGCTAGAAAACAGCTCAATCAGCCCCAGCATTTT.

There are many counts of this clonotype. V usage is TRBV7-9 and J usage is TRBJ2-7; possible D gene TRBD1, 5 bases. Trimming took 1 base from V and 4 from J, leaving 5 bases between them. Germline CDR1 reads SEHNR; CDR2 reads FQNEAQ (reference sequence). CDR3 size: 12 residues. This chain's CDR3 is CASSLGQYEQYF. As DNA, the CDR3 is TGTGCCAGCAGCTTAGGACAGTACGAGCAGTACTTC.

This clonotype occurred a few times. CDR3 in DNA: TGTGCCAGCAGTCTTACTAGCGGGAGGAACACCGGGGAGCTGTTTTTT. Translating gives CASSLTSGRNTGELFF. The chain employs TRBV5-4 and TRBJ2-2; 11 bases are a match to TRBD2. Germline loops: CDR1 SGHNT, CDR2 YYREEE (reference sequence). This CDR3 has 16 amino acids. Unmatched junction bases numbered 4, after V lost 5 bases and J lost 1 base.

This clonotype has more than one count but fewer than ten. The genes are TRBV5-1 and TRBJ1-2; 7 nucleotides agree with TRBD1. Losses at the gene ends were 3 bases for V and 3 bases for J; bases not matched to a gene: 2. The CDR3 totals 13 residues. Germline V gene lookup returns CDR1 SGHRS and CDR2 YFSETQ. The CDR3 here is CASSSDRDYGYTF. The CDR3 bases are TGCGCCAGCAGCTCTGACAGGGACTATGGCTACACCTTC.

The chain employs TRBV28 and TRBJ2-1; TRBD2 matches at 8 bases. The CDR3 is 15 residues long. Germline-derived CDR1 and CDR2 are MDHEN and SYDVKM. With 8 bases clipped from V and 5 bases from J, the junction kept 11 bases outside the gene matches. The CDR3 bases are TGTGCCAGCGGATTTGGCGGGAGGCGAAACAATGAGCAGTTCTTC. It is translated as CASGFGGRRNNEQFF. Complete variable domain (other parts from reference TRBV28 and TRBJ2-1): DVKVTQSSRYLVKRTGEKVFLECVQDMDHENMFWYRQDPGLGLRLIYFSYDVKMKEKGDIPEGYSVSREKKERFSLILESASTNQTSMYLCASGFGGRRNNEQFFGPGTRLTVL.

This clonotype was counted many times. The V gene is TRBV20-1, the J gene TRBJ1-1; no firm D call. With 3 bases removed from V and 4 bases from J, the gap between germline ends came to 6 bases. CDR1 DFQATT and CDR2 SNEGSKA come from the germline V gene (reference sequence). CDR3 length: 11 amino acids. Written as DNA, the CDR3 is TGCAGTGCTAGTCCGGGCACTGAAGCTTTCTTT. Encoded protein: CSASPGTEAFF.